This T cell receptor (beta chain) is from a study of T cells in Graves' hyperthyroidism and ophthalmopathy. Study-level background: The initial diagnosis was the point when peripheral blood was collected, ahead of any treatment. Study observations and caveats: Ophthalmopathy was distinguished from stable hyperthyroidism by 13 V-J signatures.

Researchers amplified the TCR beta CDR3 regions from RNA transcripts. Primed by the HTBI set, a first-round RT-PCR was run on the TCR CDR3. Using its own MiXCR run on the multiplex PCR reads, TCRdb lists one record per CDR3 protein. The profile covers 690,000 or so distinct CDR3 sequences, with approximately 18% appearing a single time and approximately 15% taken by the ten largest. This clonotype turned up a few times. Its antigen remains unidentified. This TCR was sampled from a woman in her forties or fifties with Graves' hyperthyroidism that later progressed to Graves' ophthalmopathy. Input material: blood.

The CDR3 nucleotides read TGTGCCAGCAGCTTATTAGGTGTCGGGAAAGGCTACACCTTC. This codes for CASSLLGVGKGYTF. The chain couples TRBV7-3 to TRBJ1-2; D is uncertain. The germline V gene has CDR1 SGHTA and CDR2 FQGTGA. The V and J ends lost 2 bases and 8 bases respectively, with 15 bases between them. The length of the CDR3 is 14 residues.